Here is one T cell receptor (beta chain) with its context. The record originates from a study of cytomegalovirus exposure and HLA in healthy donors. Use of 60 Vbeta and 13 Jbeta primers characterized the PCR. Assay: immunoSEQ multiplex PCR; the TCRdb copy retains only in-frame clones and omits some. The sample data list approximately 47,000 clones. This CDR3 is built from 16 residues. Germline assignment: CDR1 SGHDN and CDR2 FVKESK. The junction had 9 bases not matched to a gene; V was cut back by 5 bases and J by 0 bases. The V and J genes are TRBV14 and TRBJ2-7; the match to TRBD1 covers 8 bases. The receptor was derived from a male donor in good health and CMV-seronegative. Sequenced material: PBMCs. The CDR3 nucleotides read TGTGCCAGCAGCTATAAGGCCGGGACAGGCTCCTACGAGCAGTACTTC. As protein: CASSYKAGTGSYEQYF. Looking up the rest from reference TRBV14 and TRBJ2-7 gives the full variable domain: EAGVTQFPSHSVIEKGQTVTLRCDPISGHDNLYWYRRVMGKEIKFLLHFVKESKQDESGMPNNRFLAERTGGTYSTLKVQPAELEDSGVYFCASSYKAGTGSYEQYFGPGTRLTVT.